The sequence of this T cell receptor (beta chain) was determined in a study of cytomegalovirus exposure and HLA in healthy donors (dated by TCRdb to the late 2010s). With regard to the full study: An earlier analysis of 550 to 700 of the donors reported 250 to 350 Gb of sequence data and 100 million to 130 million unique TCR beta sequences from some 180 million T cells. An early release covering more than 500 HLA-typed donors comprised approximately 290 gigabases of sequencing data and approximately 85 million unique TCR sequences. Among the roughly 370 genotyped donors, around 81% belonged to the genetic ancestry cluster associated with self-reported Caucasian donors. The study aimed to test whether signatures of past pathogen exposure could be identified by cataloging public T cell receptors. Using immunosequencing, the study profiled T cell repertoires from 640 or so subjects and related those repertoires to cytomegalovirus serostatus. Besides the first cohort of more than 650 subjects, a separate validation cohort made up of 120 different subjects was used. To predict cytomegalovirus infection status, the study brought together high-throughput TCR immunosequencing, statistical association of individual TCRs with disease status, and machine learning. In a later analysis, previously published TCR beta repertoires from fewer than 750 donors were re-analyzed and high-resolution HLA genotyping was added so that TCR occurrence patterns could be studied. In the later analysis, no new phenotypic data were used to find candidate immune exposures; instead, reliance was placed on TCR beta sequences and their occurrence across donors. In an earlier analysis of roughly 540 of the donors, high-throughput TCR beta sequencing was used to judge whether each TCR beta V gene segment behaved as functional or pseudogenic. Donor age, sex, ethnicity and CMV serostatus were compiled together with the repertoire data. Genome-wide SNP genotypes for about 65% of the 666 donors were used in a later genetic analysis, which treated that subset as a discovery cohort. Every discovery cohort repertoire had been produced on one sequencing platform. Class I and class II HLA loci were covered by the typing at four-digit resolution. Typing coverage differed by locus: A, B, C, DRB1 and DQB1 were typed in about 629-630 donors, DQA1 in about 500, DPA1 in 600 to 610, and DPB1 in 450 to 490. Roughly 5 DR-DQ haplotypes were handled as single units for association and clustering because linkage in the cohort was strong. On average, 235,054 unique TCR beta nucleotide sequences were sequenced per donor among several hundred genotyped donors of the cohort, with roughly 18% of those sequences being non-productive.

Summary of the overall study and its limitations: The presence/absence analyses assumed that sequencing depth was roughly uniform across donors, and that assumption may not be true. Linkage disequilibrium might explain the correlated functional status among segregating V segments, but an unknown experimental factor could not be excluded. Because some donors lacked HLA typing at each locus, the association tests relied only on the typed subset. According to the authors, the approach could potentially be generalized to other disease states and immunological phenotypes. A later analysis found that HLA-associated TCR beta chains were more clonally expanded and had lower generation probabilities than equally common non-associated chains. V-gene and J-gene trimming of TCR beta chains was associated with a missense DCLRE1C variant in a later genetic analysis, and the association was replicated in an independent cohort. Because the 87-base-pair reads could not distinguish some IMGT-functional V segments, including TRBV6-2 and TRBV6-3, those segments were excluded. In an earlier analysis of under 600 of the donors, most TCR beta V segments were observed in productive rearrangements about 90% or about 30% of the time, broadly matching IMGT annotations. A further reported finding was that TCR beta sequences accurately predicted the HLA-A and HLA-B alleles for most subjects in the first cohort. Specific HLA alleles were associated with over 15,000 TCR beta sequences at a false discovery rate of 0.05 in a later analysis. Compared with the roughly 700-donor mean, donors in an Asian-associated ancestry cluster had fewer N-insertions in productive TCRs, according to a later genetic analysis. While some public TCRs were present in many individuals, most TCR sequences turned up only very rarely across donors. The earlier analysis of 587 of the donors excluded roughly 16 rarely observed V segments, including chromosome 9 orphons, because counts were too low. CMV serostatus was the only immune exposure information available for the cohort. According to a later analysis, most CMV-associated TCR beta chains appeared to be HLA-restricted, and the HLA associations seemed to be driven largely by CMV exposure. The classifier was reported to diagnose cytomegalovirus status with high specificity and sensitivity in both the original cohort and the validation cohort. The cohort was sequenced for TCR beta chains only, and without alpha or paired-chain data the features that could be detected were limited. A later analysis reported that several top co-occurrence clusters appeared linked to parvovirus B19, influenza, CMV and Epstein-Barr virus. In vitro tests confirmed that a few of the cytomegalovirus-associated TCR beta chains recognize cytomegalovirus antigens. A total of 150 to 200 TCR beta chains were listed by the study as associated with cytomegalovirus. When HLA alleles, especially DR and DQ, strongly co-occurred, TCR associations were difficult to assign to individual alleles. In a later analysis, TCR association rates were found to vary across HLA loci, with the most associated TCRs seen for DRB1 alleles and the fewest for HLA-C alleles. A cluster of highly shared sequence variants was judged likely to be a technical artifact of the sequencing pipeline.

CDR1 is given as KGHSH and CDR2 as LQKENI, both from the germline V gene. From cysteine to phenylalanine, the CDR3 is 15 amino acids long. Of all the DNA, just the CDR3 is kept, 45 bases in frame from base 1. Trimming removed 3 bases from V and 2 bases from J, leaving 13 bases between the germline ends. The method behind the library was the immunoSEQ multiplex PCR assay. For the multiplex PCR, a mixture combining 60 forward primers for TCR Vbeta segments and 13 reverse primers for TCR Jbeta segments was used. A multiplex PCR assay on genomic DNA amplified the CDR3 region of rearranged TCR beta genes. Amplified TCR beta libraries were sequenced as 87-base-pair reads on the Illumina HiSeq System. The original pipeline was this. A later analysis tallied some 79 million unique TCR beta chains across the 666 repertoires, and some 10 million of those chains were shared by two or more donors. To remove PCR and sequencing errors, raw reads were error-corrected and collapsed into unique sequences using a nearest-neighbor algorithm that merged closely related sequences. CDR3 sequences were aligned to IMGT reference sequences to assign V, D and J gene segments. For a sequence to be retained, a match of at least six nucleotides was required to both a V gene segment and a J gene segment. A rearrangement counted as productive if the CDR3 had no stop codons and remained in frame with V and J, and every other rearrangement counted as non-productive. Following IMGT convention, CDR3 was defined as the stretch from the second conserved V-encoded cysteine to the conserved J-encoded phenylalanine. In an earlier analysis of 587 of the donors, sequences lacking an unambiguous match to a single V gene segment were excluded. An earlier analysis of a few hundred of the donors called V segments functional above 56.7% productive rearrangements and segregating when the between-donor standard deviation exceeded 5%. A statistical classification framework was built to diagnose cytomegalovirus status from the catalog of TCR beta chain sequences. In a later analysis, V and J genes were assigned by comparing TCR nucleotide sequences against IMGT/GENE-DB human TR gene sequences. In a later analysis, CDR3 sequences and most-parsimonious VDJ recombination scenarios were assigned using the TCRdist pipeline. In a later analysis, each TCR beta chain was defined by its CDR3 amino acid sequence together with its V-gene family, and reads without a unique V-gene family were excluded. As a way to deal with suspected cross-contamination and a sequencing artifact, a later analysis dropped hundreds of nucleotide sequences that were highly shared and had low generation probability. A later analysis calculated a clonal expansion index for each public chain from normalized within-repertoire ranks of inferred template counts. In a later analysis, generation probabilities were computed with a VDJ recombination model fitted to out-of-frame rearrangements, and the resulting probabilities were checked against IGoR. In a later analysis, TCR-TCR, TCR-HLA and TCR-CMV co-occurrence was scored with hypergeometric tests, and a repertoire-size bias correction was applied to TCR pairs. To estimate false discovery rates, a later analysis permuted the HLA or CMV assignments 20 times. A later analysis grouped co-occurring TCRs with DBSCAN, adding TCRdist sequence similarity when clustering within HLA-allele-positive subsets. For co-occurrence clustering, repertoires with fewer than 30,000 or more than 120,000 public chains were excluded, along with five or six repertoires with anomalous nucleotide sharing. TCRdb's version of the immuneACCESS table is confined to in-frame rearrangements and falls short of the full clone set. An unresolved V gene accounts for under half of the shortfall where checked; the remainder is of unknown origin. V and J calls plus clone size are reproduced from that table; the DNA served to infer D and trimming. This sample gives around 89,000 clones in total; over 70% of them show up just once. The ten biggest clones cover approximately 1.3% of the sample.

Note on this clone: Its target antigen remains unknown. No base quality values were provided; no much bigger clone lies one nucleotide off.

The cohort comprised 670 or so healthy bone marrow donors. At the time of sampling, all cohort members were nominally healthy, though unrecorded immune exposures were likely present. The donor was CMV seropositive and was included in the group of 250 to 300 seropositive cohort members. Every donor gave a peripheral blood sample, and the peripheral blood mononuclear cells from that sample were used for TCR beta sequencing. The Qiagen DNeasy Blood Extraction Kit was used to extract genomic DNA from the blood cell samples. The sequence derives from a girl aged 2-9 years in good health and CMV-seropositive. The specimen sequenced was PBMCs. The chain joins TRBV18 to TRBJ2-5; TRBD1 is a possible D gene, resting on 6 matching bases. The encoded CDR3 is CASSPDFGQQETQYF. The DNA reads as follows: TGTGCCAGCTCACCGGACTTCGGACAGCAAGAGACCCAGTACTTC.